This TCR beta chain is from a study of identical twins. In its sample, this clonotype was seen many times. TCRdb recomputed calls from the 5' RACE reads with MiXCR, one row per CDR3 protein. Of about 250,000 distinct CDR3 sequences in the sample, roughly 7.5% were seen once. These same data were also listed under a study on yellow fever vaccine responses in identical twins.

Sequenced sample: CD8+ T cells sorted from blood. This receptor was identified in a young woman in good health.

CDR3 sequence: CAISESSFRVLSSSYNEQFF. CDR3 DNA: TGTGCCATCAGTGAGTCGTCCTTCCGGGTCTTGTCTAGCTCCTACAATGAGCAGTTCTTC. The chain carries TRBV10-3 and TRBJ2-1; D ambiguous. CDR1 is ENHRY, CDR2 SYGVKD, per germline. This CDR3 spans 20 amino acids. With 0 bases removed from V and 0 bases from J, the gap between germline ends came to 21 bases.